What follows are 2 T cell receptor beta chains derived from one specimen sequenced in a study of PD-1 blockade in classical Hodgkin lymphoma. Produced via immunoSEQ multiplex PCR; TCRdb's table is partial and in-frame only. The sample gives about 7,000 clones, over 60% of which show up once; roughly 40% is in the top ten. Time point noted: cycle 4 day 1 (C4D1), after 6 weeks of nivolumab. Exposure to brentuximab vedotin varied, and each patient had relapsed following autologous stem cell transplantation. The input for sequencing was peripheral blood mononuclear cells (PBMCs), taken before the fourth cycle of nivolumab. The receptors were sampled from a human donor with classical Hodgkin lymphoma.

The genes are TRBV7-6 and TRBJ2-1, with 8 bases matching TRBD2. This CDR3 has 16 amino acids. With V trimmed by 0 bases and J by 9 bases, 10 bases remained unmatched. CDR1 is SGHVS, CDR2 FNYEAQ, per germline. CDR3 protein: CASSLARTGGPIEQFF. The CDR3, as DNA: TGTGCCAGCAGCTTAGCGCGAACGGGAGGGCCGATTGAGCAGTTCTTC.

The V gene is TRBV14, the J gene TRBJ1-2; D is ambiguous. V was shortened by 1 base and J by 4 bases, with 7 bases between the two germline ends. The germline V gene encodes CDR1 SGHDN and CDR2 FVKESK. The CDR3 consists of 13 residues. CDR3 sequence: CASSQGAFYGYTF. Written as DNA, the CDR3 is TGTGCCAGCAGCCAAGGCGCCTTCTATGGCTACACCTTC.